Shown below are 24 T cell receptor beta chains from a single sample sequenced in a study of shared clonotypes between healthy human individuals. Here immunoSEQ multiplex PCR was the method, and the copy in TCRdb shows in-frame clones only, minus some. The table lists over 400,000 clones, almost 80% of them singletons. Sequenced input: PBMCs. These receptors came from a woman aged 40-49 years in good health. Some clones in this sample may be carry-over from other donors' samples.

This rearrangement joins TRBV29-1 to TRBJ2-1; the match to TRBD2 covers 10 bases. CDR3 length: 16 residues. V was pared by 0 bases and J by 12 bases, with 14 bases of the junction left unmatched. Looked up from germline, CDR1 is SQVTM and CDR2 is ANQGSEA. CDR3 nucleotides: TGCAGCGTTGAAGATCTGGCTAGCGGGAGTCCCGTTACGCAGTTCTTC. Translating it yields CSVEDLASGSPVTQFF.

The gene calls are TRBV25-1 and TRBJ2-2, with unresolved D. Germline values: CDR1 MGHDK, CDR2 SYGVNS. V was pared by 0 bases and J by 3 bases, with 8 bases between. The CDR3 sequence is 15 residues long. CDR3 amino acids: CASSEYRPDTGELFF. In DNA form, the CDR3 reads TGTGCCAGCAGTGAATATCGGCCGGACACCGGGGAGCTGTTTTTT.

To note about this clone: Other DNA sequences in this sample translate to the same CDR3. CDR3 in DNA: TGTGCCTGGAGTGTACGCGCCGAGACCCAGTACTTC. Protein sequence: CAWSVRAETQYF. The rearrangement links TRBV30 to TRBJ2-5, with unresolved D. The V end lost 0 bases, the J end lost 5 bases, and 7 bases lay between the germline ends. Germline CDR1 reads GTSNPN; CDR2 reads SVGIG (reference sequence). The CDR3 loop spans 12 amino acids.

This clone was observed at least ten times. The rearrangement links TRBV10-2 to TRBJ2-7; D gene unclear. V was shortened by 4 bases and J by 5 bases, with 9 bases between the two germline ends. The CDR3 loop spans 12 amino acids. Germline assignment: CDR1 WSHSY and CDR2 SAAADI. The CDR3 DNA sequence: TGCGCCAGCAGTGTGACCCCGGACGAGCAGTACTTC. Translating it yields CASSVTPDEQYF.

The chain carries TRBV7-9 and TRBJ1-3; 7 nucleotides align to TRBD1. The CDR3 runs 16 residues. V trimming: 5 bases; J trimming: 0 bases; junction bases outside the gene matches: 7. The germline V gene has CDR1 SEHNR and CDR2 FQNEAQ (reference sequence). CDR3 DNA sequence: TGTGCCAGCAGCCGCTCGGACAGGTACTCTGGAAACACCATATATTTT. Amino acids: CASSRSDRYSGNTIYF.

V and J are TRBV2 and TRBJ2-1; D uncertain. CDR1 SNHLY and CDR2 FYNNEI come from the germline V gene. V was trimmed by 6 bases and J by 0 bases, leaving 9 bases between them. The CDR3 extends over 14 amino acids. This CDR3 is CASRLESSYNEQFF. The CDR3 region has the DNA TGTGCCAGCAGGTTAGAAAGCTCCTACAATGAGCAGTTCTTC.

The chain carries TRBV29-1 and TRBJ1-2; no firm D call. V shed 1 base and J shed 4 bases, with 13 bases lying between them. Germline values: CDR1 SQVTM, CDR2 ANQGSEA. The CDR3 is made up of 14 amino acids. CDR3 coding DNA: TGCAGCGTTGAAGGACCGTACGGAGGCTATGGCTACACCTTC. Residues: CSVEGPYGGYGYTF.

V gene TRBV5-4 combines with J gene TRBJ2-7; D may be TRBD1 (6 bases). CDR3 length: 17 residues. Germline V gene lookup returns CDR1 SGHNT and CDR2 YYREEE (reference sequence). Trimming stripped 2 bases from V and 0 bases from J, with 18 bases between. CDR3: CASSFGRAGTLSYEQYF. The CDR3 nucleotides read TGTGCCAGCAGCTTTGGGCGCGCCGGGACACTCTCCTACGAGCAGTACTTC.

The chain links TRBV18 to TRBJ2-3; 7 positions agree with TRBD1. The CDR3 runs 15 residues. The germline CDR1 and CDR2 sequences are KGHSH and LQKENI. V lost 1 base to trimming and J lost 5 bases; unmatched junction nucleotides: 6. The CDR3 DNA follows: TGTGCCAGCTCACCACTCCCTCAGGGGGTAGATACGCAGTATTTT. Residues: CASSPLPQGVDTQYF.

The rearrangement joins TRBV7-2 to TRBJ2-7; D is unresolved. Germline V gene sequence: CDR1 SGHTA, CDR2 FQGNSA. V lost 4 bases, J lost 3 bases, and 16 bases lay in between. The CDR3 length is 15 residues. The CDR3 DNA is TGTGCCAGCAGCTCGGCGGCTGGGCGACTCTACGAGCAGTACTTC. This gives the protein CASSSAAGRLYEQYF. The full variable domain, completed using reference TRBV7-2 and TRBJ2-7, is GAGVSQSPSNKVTEKGKDVELRCDPISGHTALYWYRQSLGQGLEFLIYFQGNSAPDKSGLPSDRFSAERTGGSVSTLTIQRTQQEDSAVYLCASSSAAGRLYEQYFGPGTRLTVT.

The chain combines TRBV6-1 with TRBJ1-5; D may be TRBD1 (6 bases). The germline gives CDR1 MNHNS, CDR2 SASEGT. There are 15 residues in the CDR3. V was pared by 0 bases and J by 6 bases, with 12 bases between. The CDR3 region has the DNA TGTGCCAGCAGTGAAGCGGGGGGGCTGAGTCAGCCCCAGCATTTT. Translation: CASSEAGGLSQPQHF.

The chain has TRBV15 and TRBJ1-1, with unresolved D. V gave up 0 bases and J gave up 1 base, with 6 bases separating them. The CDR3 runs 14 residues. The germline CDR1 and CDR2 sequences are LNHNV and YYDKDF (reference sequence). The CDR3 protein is CATSRDGQNTEAFF. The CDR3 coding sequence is TGTGCCACCAGCAGAGATGGGCAGAACACTGAAGCTTTCTTT.

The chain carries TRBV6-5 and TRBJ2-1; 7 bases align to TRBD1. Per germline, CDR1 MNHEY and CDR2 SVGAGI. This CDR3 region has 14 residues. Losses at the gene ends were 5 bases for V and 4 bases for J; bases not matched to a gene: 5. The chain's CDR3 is CASSDRTGYNEQFF. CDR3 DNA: TGTGCCAGCAGTGACAGGACAGGTTACAATGAGCAGTTCTTC.

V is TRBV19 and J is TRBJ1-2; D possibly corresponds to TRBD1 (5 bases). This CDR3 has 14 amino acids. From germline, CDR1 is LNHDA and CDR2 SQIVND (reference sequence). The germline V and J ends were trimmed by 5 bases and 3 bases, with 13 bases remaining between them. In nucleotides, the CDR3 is TGTGCCAGTAGTTACCTCGACAGTTACTATGGCTACACCTTC. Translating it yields CASSYLDSYYGYTF.

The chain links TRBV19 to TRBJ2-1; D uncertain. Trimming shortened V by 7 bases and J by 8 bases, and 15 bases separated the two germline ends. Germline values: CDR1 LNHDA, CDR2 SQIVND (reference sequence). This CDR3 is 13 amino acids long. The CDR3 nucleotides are TGTGCCAGTAATTTCGGTACGCGCGATGAGCAGTTCTTC. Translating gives CASNFGTRDEQFF.

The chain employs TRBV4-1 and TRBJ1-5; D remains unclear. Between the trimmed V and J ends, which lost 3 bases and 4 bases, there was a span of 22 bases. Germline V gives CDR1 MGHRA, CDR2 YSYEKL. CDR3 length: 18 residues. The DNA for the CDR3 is TGCGCCAGCAGCCAGCTGAAAGAGGGTCCGCCCGGGAATCAGCCCCAGCATTTT. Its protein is CASSQLKEGPPGNQPQHF.

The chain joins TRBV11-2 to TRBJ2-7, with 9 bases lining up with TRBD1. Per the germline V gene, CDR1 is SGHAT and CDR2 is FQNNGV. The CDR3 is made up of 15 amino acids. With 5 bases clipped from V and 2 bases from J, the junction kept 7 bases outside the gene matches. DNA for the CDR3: TGTGCCAGCAGCACCTACAGGGGGCGAACCTACGAGCAGTACTTC. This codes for CASSTYRGRTYEQYF.

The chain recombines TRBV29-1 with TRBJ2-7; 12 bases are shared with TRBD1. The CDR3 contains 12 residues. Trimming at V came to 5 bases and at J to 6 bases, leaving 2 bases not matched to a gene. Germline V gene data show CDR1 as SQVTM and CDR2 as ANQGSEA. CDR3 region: CSVRGQGAEQYF. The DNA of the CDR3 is TGCAGCGTTAGGGGACAGGGGGCCGAGCAGTACTTC.

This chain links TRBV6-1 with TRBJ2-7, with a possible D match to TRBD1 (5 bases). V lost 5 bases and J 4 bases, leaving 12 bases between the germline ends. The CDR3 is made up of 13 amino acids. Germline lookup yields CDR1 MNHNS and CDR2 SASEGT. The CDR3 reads CASSRDRDYEQYF. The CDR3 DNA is TGTGCCAGCAGTAGAGACAGAGATTACGAGCAGTACTTC.

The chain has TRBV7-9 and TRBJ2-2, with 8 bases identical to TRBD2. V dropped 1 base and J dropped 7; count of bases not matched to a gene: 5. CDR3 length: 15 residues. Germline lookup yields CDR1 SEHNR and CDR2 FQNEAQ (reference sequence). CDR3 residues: CASSLGFAGGGELFF. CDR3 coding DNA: TGTGCCAGCAGCTTAGGTTTCGCGGGAGGCGGGGAGCTGTTTTTT.

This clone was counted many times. CDR3 coding DNA: TGTGCCAGCAGTCCGCCCTACAGGGATTGGCAATGGGCTGAGCAGTTCTTC. Its translation is CASSPPYRDWQWAEQFF. The chain has TRBV27 and TRBJ2-1; D may be TRBD1 (6 bases). There are 17 residues in the CDR3. Looked up from germline, CDR1 is MNHEY and CDR2 is SMNVEV (reference sequence). Between the trimmed V and J ends, which lost 5 bases and 9 bases, there was a span of 26 bases.

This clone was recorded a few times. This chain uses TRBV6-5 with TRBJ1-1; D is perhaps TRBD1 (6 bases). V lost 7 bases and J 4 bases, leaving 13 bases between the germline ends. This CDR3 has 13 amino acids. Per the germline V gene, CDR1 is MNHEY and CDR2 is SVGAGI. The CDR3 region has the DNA TGTGCCAGCATCGTAGGGGGGGGCACTGAAGCTTTCTTT. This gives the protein CASIVGGGTEAFF.

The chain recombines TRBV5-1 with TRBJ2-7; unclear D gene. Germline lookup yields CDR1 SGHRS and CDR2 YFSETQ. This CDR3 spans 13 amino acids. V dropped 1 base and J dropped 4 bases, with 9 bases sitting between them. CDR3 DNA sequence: TGCGCCAGCAGCTTGCGGAGTGGGTACGAGCAGTACTTC. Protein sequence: CASSLRSGYEQYF.

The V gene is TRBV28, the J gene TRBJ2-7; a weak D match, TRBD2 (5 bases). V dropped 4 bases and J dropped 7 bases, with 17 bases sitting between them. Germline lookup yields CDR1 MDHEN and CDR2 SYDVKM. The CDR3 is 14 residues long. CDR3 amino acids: CASSSPARGLEQYF. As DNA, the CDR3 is TGTGCCAGCAGTTCCCCGGCCCGGGGTCTAGAGCAGTACTTC. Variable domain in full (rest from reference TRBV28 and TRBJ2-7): DVKVTQSSRYLVKRTGEKVFLECVQDMDHENMFWYRQDPGLGLRLIYFSYDVKMKEKGDIPEGYSVSREKKERFSLILESASTNQTSMYLCASSSPARGLEQYFGPGTRLTVT.